This T cell receptor (beta chain) was profiled in a study of response to subunit inactivated influenza vaccine. Details on this clonotype: Its cognate antigen is unknown.

Per germline, CDR1 SGHTA and CDR2 FQGNSA. The CDR3 length is 15 residues. Trimming left V 3 bases short and J 7 bases short, with 16 bases between. Study observations and caveats: That few new T cells are recruited by each seasonal influenza vaccination was the authors' suggestion.

One entry per CDR3 protein results from TCRdb running MiXCR on the RT-PCR reads. The data contain 550,000 to 800,000 distinct CDR3 sequences, roughly 13% of them singletons. The chain links TRBV7-2 to TRBJ2-1, with TRBD2 as a possible D gene (6 bases). The source material was PBMCs from blood, sampled 14 days before vaccination. This TCR was recovered from a man over 45 who received an inactivated influenza vaccine. This CDR3 is CASSFTGLSSNEQFF. The CDR3 coding sequence is TGTGCCAGCAGCTTTACGGGACTCAGTAGTAATGAGCAGTTCTTC.